Included here is one TCR beta chain sequence, with context. The sample originates from a study of Tregs in tolerant kidney transplant recipients. The assay was immunoSEQ multiplex PCR, and TCRdb's table has in-frame clones only and misses some. The table has tens of thousands of clones, around nine tenths seen once. Thawed PBMCs were FACS-sorted into unstimulated CD4+CD25+CD127- regulatory T cells, CD4+CD25- non-regulatory cells, CD4 and CD8 cells. Looked up from germline, CDR1 is MNHEY and CDR2 is SVGAGI. The CDR3 extends over 12 amino acids. Germline trimming cut 8 bases from V and 11 bases from J; bases unmatched to any gene: 9.

The sample here was CD4+ T cells from blood, taken before the transplant. This sequence joins TRBV6-5 and TRBJ1-1; the match to TRBD1 covers 9 bases. The source is a human donor who received a combined kidney and bone marrow transplant. CDR3 sequence: CASGDRTGDAFF. The CDR3 bases are TGTGCCAGCGGAGACCGGACAGGGGACGCTTTCTTT.